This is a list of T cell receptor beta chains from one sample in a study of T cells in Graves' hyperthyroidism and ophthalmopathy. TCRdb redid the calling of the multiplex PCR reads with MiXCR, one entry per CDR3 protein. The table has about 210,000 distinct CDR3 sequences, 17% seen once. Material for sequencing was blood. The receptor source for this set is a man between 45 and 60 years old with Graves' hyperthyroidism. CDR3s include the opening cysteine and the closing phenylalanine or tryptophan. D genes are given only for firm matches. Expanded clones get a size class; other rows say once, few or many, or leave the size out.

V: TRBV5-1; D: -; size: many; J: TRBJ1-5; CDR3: CASSLGDGSNQPQHF; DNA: TGCGCCAGCAGCTTGGGCGACGGTAGCAATCAGCCCCAGCATTTT
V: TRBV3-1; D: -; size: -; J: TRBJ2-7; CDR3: CASSQQATAAQQYF; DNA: TGTGCCAGCAGCCAACAGGCCACTGCGGCGCAGCAGTACTTC
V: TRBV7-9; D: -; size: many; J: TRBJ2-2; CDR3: CASSPDSNLGRELFF; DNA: TGTGCCAGCAGCCCAGACAGCAACCTAGGACGGGAGCTGTTTTTT
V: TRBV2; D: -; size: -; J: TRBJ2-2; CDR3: CASRAPRDRRNTGELFF; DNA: TGTGCCAGCAGAGCCCCCCGCGACAGGCGGAACACCGGGGAGCTGTTTTTT
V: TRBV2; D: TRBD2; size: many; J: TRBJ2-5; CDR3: CASRGLGLAGETQYF; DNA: TGTGCCAGCAGGGGGCTTGGACTAGCGGGAGAGACCCAGTACTTC
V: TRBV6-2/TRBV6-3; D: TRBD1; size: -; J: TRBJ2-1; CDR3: CASTRDRGNNEQFF; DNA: TGTGCCAGCACCCGGGACAGGGGAAACAATGAGCAGTTCTTC
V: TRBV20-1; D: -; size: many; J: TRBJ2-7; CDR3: CSAREVGKAPEQYF; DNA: TGCAGTGCTAGAGAAGTAGGGAAAGCTCCCGAGCAGTACTTC
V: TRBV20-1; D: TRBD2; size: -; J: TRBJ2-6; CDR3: CSAQVGRPASGRSGANVLTF; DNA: TGCAGTGCCCAAGTGGGACGGCCGGCAAGCGGGAGGTCTGGGGCCAACGTCCTGACTTTC
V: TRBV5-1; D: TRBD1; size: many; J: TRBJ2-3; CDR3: CASSLALRGPTPDTQYF; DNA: TGCGCCAGCAGCTTGGCCCTCAGGGGGCCTACCCCAGATACGCAGTATTTT
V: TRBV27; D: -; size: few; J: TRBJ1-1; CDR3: CASSLTTGVGAFF; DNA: TGTGCCAGCAGTCTCACGACGGGGGTTGGAGCTTTCTTT
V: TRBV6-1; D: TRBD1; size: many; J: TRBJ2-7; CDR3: CASRSDRNSYEQYF; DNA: TGTGCCAGCAGATCGGACAGGAACTCCTACGAGCAGTACTTC
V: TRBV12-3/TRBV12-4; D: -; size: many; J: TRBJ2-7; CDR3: CASSLSASSYEQYF; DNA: TGTGCCAGCAGTTTAAGCGCGAGCTCCTACGAGCAGTACTTC
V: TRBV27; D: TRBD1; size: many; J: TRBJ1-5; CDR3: CASSTWTGVDNQPQHF; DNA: TGTGCCAGCAGTACATGGACAGGGGTCGACAATCAGCCCCAGCATTTT
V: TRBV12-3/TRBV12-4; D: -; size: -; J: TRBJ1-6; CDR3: CASRGTTHNSPLHF; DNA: TGTGCCAGCAGGGGCACCACACATAATTCACCCCTCCACTTT
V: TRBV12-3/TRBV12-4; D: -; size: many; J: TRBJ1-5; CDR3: CASSHGTSGNQPQHF; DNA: TGTGCCAGCAGCCACGGGACAAGCGGCAATCAGCCCCAGCATTTT
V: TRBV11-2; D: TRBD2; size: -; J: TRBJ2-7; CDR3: CASSLEVGAGEQYF; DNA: TGTGCCAGCAGCTTAGAAGTCGGAGCGGGGGAGCAGTACTTC
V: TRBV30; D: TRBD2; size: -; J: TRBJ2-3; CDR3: CAWSVGLAGVGDMQYF; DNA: TGTGCCTGGAGTGTGGGACTAGCGGGAGTTGGAGATATGCAGTATTTT
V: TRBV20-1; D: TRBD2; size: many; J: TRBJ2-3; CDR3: CSARRTSGRVDTQYF; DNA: TGCAGTGCTAGGCGGACTAGCGGGAGAGTGGATACGCAGTATTTT
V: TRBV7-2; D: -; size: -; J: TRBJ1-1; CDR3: CASSLGLGLEAFF; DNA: TGTGCCAGCAGCTTGGGGTTAGGTTTGGAAGCTTTCTTT
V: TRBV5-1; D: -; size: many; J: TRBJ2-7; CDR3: CASSSMEGVNEQYF; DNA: TGCGCCAGCAGCTCGATGGAGGGGGTTAACGAGCAGTACTTC
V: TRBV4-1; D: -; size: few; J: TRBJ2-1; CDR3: CASSQVTGANEQFF; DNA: TGCGCCAGCAGCCAAGTTACGGGAGCCAATGAGCAGTTCTTC
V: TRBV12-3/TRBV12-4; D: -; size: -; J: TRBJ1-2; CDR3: CASSLRSLFAYTF; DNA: TGTGCCAGCAGTTTAAGGTCCCTTTTTGCCTACACCTTC
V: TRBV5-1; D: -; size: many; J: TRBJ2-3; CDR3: CASSLEGQDTQYF; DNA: TGCGCCAGCAGCTTGGAGGGGCAAGATACGCAGTATTTT
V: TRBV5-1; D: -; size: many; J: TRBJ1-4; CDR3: CASSLEAGSREKLFF; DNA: TGCGCCAGCAGCTTGGAAGCGGGTTCGCGTGAAAAACTGTTTTTT
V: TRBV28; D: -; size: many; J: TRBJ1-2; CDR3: CASSPGLTKGYTF; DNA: TGTGCCAGCAGTCCGGGACTGACTAAAGGCTACACCTTC
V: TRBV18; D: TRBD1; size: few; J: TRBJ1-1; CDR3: CASSQGAPKDTEAFF; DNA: TGTGCCAGCTCACAGGGGGCTCCCAAGGACACTGAAGCTTTCTTT
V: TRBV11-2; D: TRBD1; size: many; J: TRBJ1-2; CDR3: CASSHQGDRGHYGYTF; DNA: TGTGCCAGCAGCCACCAAGGGGACAGGGGGCACTATGGCTACACCTTC
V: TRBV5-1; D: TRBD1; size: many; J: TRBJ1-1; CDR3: CASSFGPGTGGTEAFF; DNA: TGCGCCAGCAGCTTCGGGCCCGGGACAGGGGGCACTGAAGCTTTCTTT
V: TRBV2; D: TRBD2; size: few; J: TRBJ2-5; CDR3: CASNPSGTRLETQYF; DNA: TGTGCCAGCAACCCTAGCGGGACTCGGTTGGAGACCCAGTACTTC
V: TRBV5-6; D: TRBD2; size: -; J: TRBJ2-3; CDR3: CASSLFRRAGEADTQYF; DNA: TGTGCCAGCAGCTTGTTTCGGAGAGCGGGAGAGGCAGATACGCAGTATTTT
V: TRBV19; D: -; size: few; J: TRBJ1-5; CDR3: CASSIWVGGASNQPQHF; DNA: TGTGCCAGTAGTATTTGGGTGGGGGGCGCCAGCAATCAGCCCCAGCATTTT
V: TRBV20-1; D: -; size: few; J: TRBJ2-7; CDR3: CSAREQSSYEQYF; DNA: TGCAGTGCTAGAGAACAAAGCTCCTACGAGCAGTACTTC
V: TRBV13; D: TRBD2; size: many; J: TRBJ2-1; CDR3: CASSSAEREGPYNEQFF; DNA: TGTGCCAGCAGCTCCGCCGAGCGGGAGGGTCCCTACAATGAGCAGTTCTTC
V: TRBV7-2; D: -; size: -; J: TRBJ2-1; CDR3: CASSLEGRVWDEQFF; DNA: TGTGCCAGCAGCTTGGAGGGCAGGGTGTGGGATGAGCAGTTCTTC
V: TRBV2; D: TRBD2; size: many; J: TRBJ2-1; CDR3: CASRTSGRTPYNEQFF; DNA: TGTGCCAGCAGGACTAGCGGGAGGACCCCCTACAATGAGCAGTTCTTC
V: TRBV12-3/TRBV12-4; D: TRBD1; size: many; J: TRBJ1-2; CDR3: CASSSGQGGGYTF; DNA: TGTGCCAGCAGTTCGGGACAGGGGGGGGGCTACACCTTC
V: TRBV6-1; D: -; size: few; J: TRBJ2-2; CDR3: CASRRDDSNTGELFF; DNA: TGTGCCAGCAGGCGGGACGATTCGAACACCGGGGAGCTGTTTTTT
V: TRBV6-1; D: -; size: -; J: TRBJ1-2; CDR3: CASSEQGDLYGYTF; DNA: TGTGCCAGCAGTGAACAGGGAGATCTTTATGGCTACACCTTC
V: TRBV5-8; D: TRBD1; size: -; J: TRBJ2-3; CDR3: CASSLTRTGEGDTQYF; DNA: TGTGCCAGCAGCTTGACCAGGACAGGGGAAGGAGATACGCAGTATTTT
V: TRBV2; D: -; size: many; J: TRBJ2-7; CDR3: CASTQNYEQYF; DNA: TGTGCCAGCACCCAGAACTACGAGCAGTACTTC
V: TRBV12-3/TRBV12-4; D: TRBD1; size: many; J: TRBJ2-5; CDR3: CASRRGQGETQYF; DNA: TGTGCCAGCAGACGGGGACAGGGAGAGACCCAGTACTTC
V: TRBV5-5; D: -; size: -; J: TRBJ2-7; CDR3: CASSFLRASYEQYF; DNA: TGTGCCAGCAGCTTTCTCAGGGCATCCTACGAGCAGTACTTC
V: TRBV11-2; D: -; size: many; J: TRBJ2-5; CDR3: CASSLVFSMAETQYF; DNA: TGTGCCAGCAGCTTAGTGTTTAGTATGGCGGAGACCCAGTACTTC
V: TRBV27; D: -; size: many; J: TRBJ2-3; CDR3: CASSRAWGSLADTQYF; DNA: TGTGCCAGCAGTCGTGCCTGGGGATCCCTCGCAGATACGCAGTATTTT
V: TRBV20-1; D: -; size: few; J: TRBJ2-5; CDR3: CSARDRAKTQYF; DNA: TGCAGTGCTAGAGACAGGGCAAAGACCCAGTACTTC
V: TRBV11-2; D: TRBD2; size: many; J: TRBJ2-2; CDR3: CASSPGLAEVFGELFF; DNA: TGTGCCAGCAGCCCGGGACTAGCGGAGGTTTTCGGGGAGCTGTTTTTT
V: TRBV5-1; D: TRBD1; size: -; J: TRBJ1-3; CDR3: CASSTQGTGNTIYF; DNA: TGCGCCAGCAGCACACAGGGGACTGGAAACACCATATATTTT
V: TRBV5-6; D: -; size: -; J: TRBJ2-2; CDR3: CASSLSVTFTGELFF; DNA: TGTGCCAGCAGCTTGAGTGTGACTTTCACCGGGGAGCTGTTTTTT
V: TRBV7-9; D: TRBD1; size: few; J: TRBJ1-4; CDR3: CASSLPGQAGKLFF; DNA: TGTGCCAGCAGCTTACCGGGACAGGCCGGAAAACTGTTTTTT
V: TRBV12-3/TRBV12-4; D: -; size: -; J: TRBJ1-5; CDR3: CASSNGQYNQPQHF; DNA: TGTGCCAGCAGCAATGGACAGTACAATCAGCCCCAGCATTTT
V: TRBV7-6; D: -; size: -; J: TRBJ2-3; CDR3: CASSHDSSSTDTQYF; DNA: TGTGCCAGCAGCCATGACAGCTCTAGCACAGATACGCAGTATTTT